The 18 T cell receptor beta chains reported below all come from one sample, sequenced in a study of PD-L1 blockade in urothelial cancer. The data were produced by immunoSEQ multiplex PCR, yet TCRdb's version contains in-frame clones alone and is incomplete. The sample yields about 51,000 clones, around 83% seen once. As for time point: pretreatment peripheral blood. The sequenced sample was PBMCs, obtained around atezolizumab (anti-PD-L1) treatment. These receptors came from a man in his 60s with urothelial cancer.

This rearrangement joins TRBV10-3 to TRBJ1-2, with D maybe TRBD1 (6 bases). CDR3 size: 14 residues. V lost 3 bases, J lost 6 bases, and 14 bases lay in between. Germline CDR1 and CDR2: ENHRY and SYGVKD. The CDR3 loop reads CAISDRRTDNGYTF. The CDR3 region has the DNA TGTGCCATCAGTGATCGCCGGACAGACAATGGCTACACCTTC.

The CDR3 spells CASSSPSVAKNIQYF. Written as DNA, the CDR3 is TGTGCCAGCAGCTCCCCGTCCGTGGCCAAAAACATTCAGTACTTC. The V gene is TRBV5-4, the J gene TRBJ2-4, with D hard to call. The CDR3 runs 15 residues. V lost 3 bases and J 1 base, leaving 11 bases between the germline ends. The germline V gene encodes CDR1 SGHNT and CDR2 YYREEE (reference sequence).

The rearrangement links TRBV18 to TRBJ2-7; D may be TRBD1 (5 bases). Between the trimmed V and J ends, which lost 1 base and 2 bases, there was a span of 9 bases. CDR1 is KGHSH and CDR2 is LQKENI in the germline V gene. This CDR3 has 14 amino acids. In DNA, the CDR3 is TGTGCCAGCTCACCACAGGGGCCGCCCTACGAGCAGTACTTC. It translates to CASSPQGPPYEQYF.

The chain couples TRBV5-1 to TRBJ2-1; 16 nucleotides agree with TRBD2. The CDR3 covers 17 residues. Trimming at V came to 4 bases and at J to 7 bases, leaving 8 bases not matched to a gene. Germline lookup yields CDR1 SGHRS and CDR2 YFSETQ. The CDR3 spells CASSEGTSGRAGNEQFF. CDR3 DNA: TGCGCCAGCAGCGAAGGGACTAGCGGGAGGGCCGGGAATGAGCAGTTCTTC.

The rearrangement joins TRBV5-1 to TRBJ2-2; 7 nucleotides match TRBD1. This CDR3 spans 15 amino acids. Germline V gives CDR1 SGHRS, CDR2 YFSETQ. The ends lost 4 bases at V and 1 base at J; junction bases unmatched: 4. CDR3 loop: CASSGDSRNTGELFF. DNA of the CDR3: TGCGCCAGCAGCGGGGACAGTAGGAACACCGGGGAGCTGTTTTTT.

This chain joins TRBV19 and TRBJ1-2; tentatively, D is TRBD1 (5 bases). Germline lookup yields CDR1 LNHDA and CDR2 SQIVND (reference sequence). V lost 6 bases, J lost 1 base, and 21 bases lay in between. This CDR3 region has 17 residues. Here the CDR3 DNA reads TGTGCCAGTAGAGTAACAGGCGACAAACAGGTTAACTATGGCTACACCTTC. Its translation is CASRVTGDKQVNYGYTF.

The gene calls are TRBV2 and TRBJ2-6; D gene ambiguous. The CDR3 totals 16 residues. V lost 10 bases, J lost 0 bases, and 16 bases lay in between. Germline V CDR1 and CDR2: SNHLY, FYNNEI. The CDR3 is CATDGTGSSGANVLTF. CDR3 nucleotides: TGTGCCACCGATGGTACGGGTAGCTCTGGGGCCAACGTCCTGACTTTC.

The chain uses TRBV29-1 and TRBJ1-1, with 7 bases matching TRBD1. The CDR3 extends over 16 amino acids. Trimming cost V 7 bases and J 2 bases; bases outside gene matches: 16. Germline V gene lookup returns CDR1 SQVTM and CDR2 ANQGSEA. The CDR3 protein is CSAKRDRNSGNTEAFF. The CDR3 DNA follows: TGCAGCGCTAAAAGGGACAGAAATTCGGGTAACACTGAAGCTTTCTTT.

V is TRBV7-2 and J is TRBJ1-1; tentatively, D is TRBD1 (5 bases). The CDR3 sequence is 14 residues long. V was trimmed by 5 bases and J by 3 bases, leaving 13 bases between them. The germline V gene has CDR1 SGHTA and CDR2 FQGNSA. The CDR3 coding sequence is TGTGCCAGCAGCCTATGGGGGGTCGACACTGAAGCTTTCTTT. This translates into CASSLWGVDTEAFF. Full variable domain (rest looked up from reference TRBV7-2 and TRBJ1-1): GAGVSQSPSNKVTEKGKDVELRCDPISGHTALYWYRQSLGQGLEFLIYFQGNSAPDKSGLPSDRFSAERTGGSVSTLTIQRTQQEDSAVYLCASSLWGVDTEAFFGQGTRLTVV.

This chain connects TRBV5-1 to TRBJ1-6, with D possibly TRBD1 on 6 matching bases. Looked up from germline, CDR1 is SGHRS and CDR2 is YFSETQ. This CDR3 region has 15 residues. V gave up 2 bases and J gave up 7 bases, with 13 bases separating them. CDR3 bases: TGCGCCAGCAGCTTAAACAGGGTTTGGAATTCACCCCTCCACTTT. Amino acid sequence: CASSLNRVWNSPLHF.

The chain has TRBV2 and TRBJ2-7; D not resolved. The CDR3 extends over 14 amino acids. The germline V gene has CDR1 SNHLY and CDR2 FYNNEI. V was trimmed by 5 bases and J by 0 bases, leaving 11 bases between them. The CDR3 spells CASSTVLSSYEQYF. DNA for the CDR3: TGTGCCAGCAGTACCGTACTGAGCTCCTACGAGCAGTACTTC.

The genes are TRBV7-2 and TRBJ1-4, with unresolved D. This CDR3 has 14 residues. Germline V CDR1 and CDR2: SGHTA, FQGNSA. V lost 3 bases to trimming and J lost 5 bases, with 10 bases between them. CDR3: CASSLGNPNEKLFF. Here the CDR3 DNA reads TGTGCCAGCAGCTTGGGCAACCCGAATGAAAAACTGTTTTTT.

The rearrangement joins TRBV7-3 to TRBJ1-1; D not resolved. Deletions cut 1 base from V and 2 bases from J, with 11 bases between. The CDR3 contains 15 residues. CDR1 and CDR2 from the germline V gene are SGHTA and FQGTGA. The CDR3 region has the DNA TGTGCCAGCAGCTTAAGTTTCGACACCAACACTGAAGCTTTCTTT. This gives the protein CASSLSFDTNTEAFF.

This clone was counted a few times. The chain has TRBV11-3 and TRBJ2-7, with 8 bases lining up with TRBD1. Germline V gives CDR1 SGHNT, CDR2 YENEEA. The CDR3 covers 15 residues. Trimming cost V 5 bases and J 3 bases; bases outside gene matches: 9. For the CDR3, the DNA is TGTGCCAGCAGCATAGGACAGGGAGGACACTACGAGCAGTACTTC. Translating it yields CASSIGQGGHYEQYF. The full variable domain, in which reference TRBV11-3 and TRBJ2-7 provide the parts outside the CDR3, is EAGVVQSPRYKIIEKKQPVAFWCNPISGHNTLYWYLQNLGQGPELLIRYENEEAVDDSQLPKDRFSAERLKGVDSTLKIQPAELGDSAVYLCASSIGQGGHYEQYFGPGTRLTVT.

This clone has a handful of counts. The V gene is TRBV5-1, the J gene TRBJ2-1; 12 bases map to TRBD2. CDR1 SGHRS and CDR2 YFSETQ come from the germline V gene. The CDR3 runs 16 residues. V was clipped by 0 bases and J by 7 bases; unmatched bases: 5. CDR3 in amino acids: CASSLETSGSWNEQFF. CDR3 nucleotide sequence: TGCGCCAGCAGCTTGGAGACTAGCGGGAGTTGGAATGAGCAGTTCTTC.

The chain uses TRBV30 and TRBJ2-7, with TRBD2 matching 10 bases. V gave up 3 bases and J gave up 4 bases; unmatched junction bases: 15. Germline CDR1 and CDR2: GTSNPN and SVGIG (reference sequence). The CDR3 contains 17 residues. CDR3 nucleotide sequence: TGTGCCTGGAGGCCCCCGGGAGGTAGCGGGGGGAGGTACGAGCAGTACTTC. This encodes CAWRPPGGSGGRYEQYF.

V gene TRBV5-4 combines with J gene TRBJ2-5; a weak D match, TRBD1 (7 bases). The CDR3 spans 13 residues. The germline gives CDR1 SGHNT, CDR2 YYREEE (reference sequence). V was clipped by 4 bases and J by 3 bases, with 10 bases between them. CDR3 DNA sequence: TGTGCCAGCAGCGGCGGGACAGAAGAGACCCAGTACTTC. The encoded protein is CASSGGTEETQYF.

This clone has more than one count but fewer than ten. The CDR3: CASSYRGGDTDTQYF. As DNA, the CDR3 is TGTGCCAGCAGCTATCGGGGGGGAGATACAGATACGCAGTATTTT. The chain uses TRBV7-9 and TRBJ2-3, with 8 bases aligning to TRBD2. The trim removed 4 bases at V and 3 bases at J, leaving 6 bases unmatched. From germline, CDR1 is SEHNR and CDR2 FQNEAQ (reference sequence). The CDR3 sequence is 15 residues long.